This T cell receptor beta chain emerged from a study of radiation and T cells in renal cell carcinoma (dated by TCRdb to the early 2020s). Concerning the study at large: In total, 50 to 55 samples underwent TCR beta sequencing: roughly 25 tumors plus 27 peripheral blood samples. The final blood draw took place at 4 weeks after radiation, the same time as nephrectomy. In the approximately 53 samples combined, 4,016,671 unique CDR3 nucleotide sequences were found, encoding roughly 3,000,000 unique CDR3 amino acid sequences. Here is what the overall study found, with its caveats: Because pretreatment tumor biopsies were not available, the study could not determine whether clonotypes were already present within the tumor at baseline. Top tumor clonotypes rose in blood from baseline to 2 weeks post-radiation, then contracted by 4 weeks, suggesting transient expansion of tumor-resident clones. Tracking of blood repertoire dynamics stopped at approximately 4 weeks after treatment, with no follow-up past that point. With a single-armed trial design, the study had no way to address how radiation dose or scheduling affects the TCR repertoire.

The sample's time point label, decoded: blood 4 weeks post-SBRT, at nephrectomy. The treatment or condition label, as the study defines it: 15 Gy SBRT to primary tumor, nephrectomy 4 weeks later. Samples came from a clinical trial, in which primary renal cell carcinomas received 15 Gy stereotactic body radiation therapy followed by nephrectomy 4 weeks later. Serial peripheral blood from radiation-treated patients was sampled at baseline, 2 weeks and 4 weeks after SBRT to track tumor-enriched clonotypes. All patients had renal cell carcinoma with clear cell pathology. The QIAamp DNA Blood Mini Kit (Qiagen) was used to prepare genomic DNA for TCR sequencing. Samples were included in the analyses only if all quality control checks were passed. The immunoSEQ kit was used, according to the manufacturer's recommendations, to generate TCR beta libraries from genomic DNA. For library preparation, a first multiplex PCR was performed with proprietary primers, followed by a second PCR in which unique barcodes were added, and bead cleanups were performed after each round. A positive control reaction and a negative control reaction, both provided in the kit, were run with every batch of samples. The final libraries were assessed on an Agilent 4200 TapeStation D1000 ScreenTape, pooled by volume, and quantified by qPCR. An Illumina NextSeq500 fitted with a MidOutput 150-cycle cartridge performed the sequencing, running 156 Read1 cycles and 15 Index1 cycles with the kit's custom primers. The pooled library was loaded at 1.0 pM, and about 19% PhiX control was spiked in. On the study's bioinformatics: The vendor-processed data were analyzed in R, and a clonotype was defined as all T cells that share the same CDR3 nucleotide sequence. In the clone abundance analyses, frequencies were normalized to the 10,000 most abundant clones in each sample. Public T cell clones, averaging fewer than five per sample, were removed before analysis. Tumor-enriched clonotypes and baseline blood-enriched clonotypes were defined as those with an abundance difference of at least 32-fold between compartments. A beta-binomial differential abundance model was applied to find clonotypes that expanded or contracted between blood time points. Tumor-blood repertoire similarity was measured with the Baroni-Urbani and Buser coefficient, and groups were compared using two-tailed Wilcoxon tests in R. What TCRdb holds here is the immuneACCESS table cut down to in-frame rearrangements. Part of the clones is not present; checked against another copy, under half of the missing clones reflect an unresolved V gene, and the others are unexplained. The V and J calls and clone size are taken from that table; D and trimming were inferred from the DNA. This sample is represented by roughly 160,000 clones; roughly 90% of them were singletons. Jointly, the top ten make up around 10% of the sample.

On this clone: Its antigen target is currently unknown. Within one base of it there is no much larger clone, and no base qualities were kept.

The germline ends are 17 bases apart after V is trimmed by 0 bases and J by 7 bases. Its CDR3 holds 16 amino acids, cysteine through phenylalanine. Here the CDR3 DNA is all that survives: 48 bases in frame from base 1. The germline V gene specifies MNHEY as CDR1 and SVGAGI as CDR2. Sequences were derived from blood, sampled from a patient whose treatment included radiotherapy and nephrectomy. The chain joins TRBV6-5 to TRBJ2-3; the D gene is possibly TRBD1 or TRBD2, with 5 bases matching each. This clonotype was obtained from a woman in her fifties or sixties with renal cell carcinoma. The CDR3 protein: CASSYSTGARGYTQYF. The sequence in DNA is TGTGCCAGCAGTTACTCAACCGGGGCTAGGGGATATACGCAGTATTTT.